The T cell receptor beta chain under discussion was sequenced for a study of blood T cell repertoires in COVID-19. The overall study: Sites across the United States, Italy and Spain contributed samples from acute and convalescent COVID-19. PBMCs, B-cell-depleted T cells, or T cells were the source of the cDNA or gDNA that made up the material.

In the original workflow: Amplification of reference gene primers was used by the study to estimate nucleated cell counts. The repertoire was sequenced with immunoSEQ multiplex PCR; TCRdb's copy has only in-frame clones and lacks some. V, J and clone size are those of that table, while D and trimming were read from the DNA. The data hold hundreds of thousands of clones, with roughly 89% observed a single time. The CDR3 has 15 amino acids. Trimming cost V 3 bases and J 4 bases, with 13 bases left between them. In germline, CDR1 is LNHDA, CDR2 SQIVND (reference sequence). Material: peripheral blood. The TCR comes from a woman in her twenties or thirties with active or convalescent COVID-19. The genes are TRBV19 and TRBJ2-1; a possible D gene is TRBD1 (5 bases). The CDR3 region has the DNA TGTGCCAGTAGTATGGGTGGGGCGTCATACAATGAGCAGTTCTTC. This gives the protein CASSMGGASYNEQFF.